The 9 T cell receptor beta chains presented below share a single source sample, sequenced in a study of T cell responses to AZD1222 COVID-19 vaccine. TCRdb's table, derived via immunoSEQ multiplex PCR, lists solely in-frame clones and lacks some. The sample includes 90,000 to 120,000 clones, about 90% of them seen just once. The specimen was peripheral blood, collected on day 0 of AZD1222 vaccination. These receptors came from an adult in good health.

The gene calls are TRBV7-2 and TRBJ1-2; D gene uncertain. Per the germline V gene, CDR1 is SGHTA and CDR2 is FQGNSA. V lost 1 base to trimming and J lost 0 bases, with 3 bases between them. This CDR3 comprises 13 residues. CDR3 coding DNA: TGTGCCAGCAGCTTAGTGGCTAACTATGGCTACACCTTC. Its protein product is CASSLVANYGYTF.

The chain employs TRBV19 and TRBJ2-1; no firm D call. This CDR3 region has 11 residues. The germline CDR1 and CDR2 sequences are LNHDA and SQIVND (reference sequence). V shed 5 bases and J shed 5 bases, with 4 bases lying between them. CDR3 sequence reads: CASSPDNEQFF. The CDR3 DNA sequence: TGTGCCAGTAGTCCCGACAATGAGCAGTTCTTC.

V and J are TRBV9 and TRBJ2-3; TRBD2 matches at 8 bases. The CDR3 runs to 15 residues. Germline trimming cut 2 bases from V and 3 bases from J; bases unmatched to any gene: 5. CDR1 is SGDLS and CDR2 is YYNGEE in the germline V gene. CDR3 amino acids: CASSVRAGGTDTQYF. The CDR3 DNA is TGTGCCAGCAGCGTGAGGGCGGGAGGTACAGATACGCAGTATTTT.

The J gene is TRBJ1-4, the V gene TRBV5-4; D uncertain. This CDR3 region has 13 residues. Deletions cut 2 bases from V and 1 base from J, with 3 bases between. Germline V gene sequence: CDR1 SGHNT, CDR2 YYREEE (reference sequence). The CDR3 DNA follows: TGTGCCAGCAGCTTCCAAACTAATGAAAAACTGTTTTTT. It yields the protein CASSFQTNEKLFF.

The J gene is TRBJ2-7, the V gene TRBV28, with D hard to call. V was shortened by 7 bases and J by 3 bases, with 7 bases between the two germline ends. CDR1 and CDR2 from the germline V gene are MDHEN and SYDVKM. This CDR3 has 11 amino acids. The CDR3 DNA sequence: TGTGCCAGCACCTTTAACTACGAGCAGTACTTC. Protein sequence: CASTFNYEQYF.

The CDR3 protein is CASVGGYNEQFF. The CDR3, as DNA: TGTGCCAGTGTTGGCGGCTACAATGAGCAGTTCTTC. The chain combines TRBV6-5 with TRBJ2-1, with D unclear. Deletions cut 9 bases from V and 3 bases from J, with 9 bases between. The germline CDR1 and CDR2 sequences are MNHEY and SVGAGI. The CDR3 contains 12 residues.

CDR3 region: CASSAGTGTLRNTIYF. CDR3 nucleotides: TGTGCCAGCAGCGCCGGGACAGGGACGCTCAGAAACACCATATATTTT. The rearrangement uses TRBV7-8 and TRBJ1-3; 9 positions match TRBD1. CDR1 is SGHVS, CDR2 FQNEAQ, per germline. This CDR3 has 16 residues. J gave up 5 bases and V 5 bases, and 10 bases lay outside the gene matches.

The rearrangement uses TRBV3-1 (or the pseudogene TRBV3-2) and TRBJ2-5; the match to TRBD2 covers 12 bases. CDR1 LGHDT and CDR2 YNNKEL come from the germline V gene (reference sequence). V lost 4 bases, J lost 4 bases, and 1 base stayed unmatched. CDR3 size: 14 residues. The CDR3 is CASSPSGRGETQYF. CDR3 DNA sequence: TGTGCCAGCAGCCCTAGCGGGAGGGGAGAGACCCAGTACTTC.

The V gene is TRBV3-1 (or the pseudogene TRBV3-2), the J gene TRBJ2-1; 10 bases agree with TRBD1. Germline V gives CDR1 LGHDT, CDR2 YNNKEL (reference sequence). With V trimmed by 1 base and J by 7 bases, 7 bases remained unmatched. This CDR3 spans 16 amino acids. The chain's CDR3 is CASSQGGGQGWNEQFF. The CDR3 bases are TGTGCCAGCAGCCAAGGAGGGGGACAGGGGTGGAATGAGCAGTTCTTC.